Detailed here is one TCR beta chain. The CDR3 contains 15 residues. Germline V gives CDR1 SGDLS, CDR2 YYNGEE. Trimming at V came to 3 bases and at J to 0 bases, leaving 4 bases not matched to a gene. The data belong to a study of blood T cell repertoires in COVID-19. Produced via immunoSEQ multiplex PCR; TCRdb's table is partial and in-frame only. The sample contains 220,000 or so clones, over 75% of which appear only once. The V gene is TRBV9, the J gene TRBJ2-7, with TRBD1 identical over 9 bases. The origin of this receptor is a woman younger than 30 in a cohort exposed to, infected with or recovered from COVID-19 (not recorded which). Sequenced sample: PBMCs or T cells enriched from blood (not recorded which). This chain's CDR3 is CASSDGTGPSYEQYF. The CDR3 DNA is TGTGCCAGCAGCGATGGGACAGGGCCCTCCTACGAGCAGTACTTC. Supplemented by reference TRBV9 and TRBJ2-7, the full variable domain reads DSGVTQTPKHLITATGQRVTLRCSPRSGDLSVYWYQQSLDQGLQFLIQYYNGEERAKGNILERFSAQQFPDLHSELNLSSLELGDSALYFCASSDGTGPSYEQYFGPGTRLTVT.